The 2 T cell receptor beta chains below come from one sample, sequenced in a study of blood T cell repertoires in COVID-19. TCRdb's table, derived via immunoSEQ multiplex PCR, lists solely in-frame clones and lacks some. The sample carries some 150,000 clones, 70% to 90% recorded once. Sequenced input: peripheral blood. These TCRs come from a woman between 50 and 59 years old with acute or convalescent COVID-19.

The CDR3 bases are TGTGCCAGCAGCTTAAGGAGATCGAGCGAGCGGGGGTTGAAAGAGACCCAGTACTTC. Amino acids: CASSLRRSSERGLKETQYF. This chain joins TRBV13 and TRBJ2-5, with 8 bases aligning to TRBD2. The ends lost 2 bases at V and 3 bases at J; junction bases unmatched: 17. Per the germline V gene, CDR1 is PRHDT and CDR2 is FYEKMQ (reference sequence). This CDR3 spans 19 amino acids.

V usage is TRBV7-3 and J usage is TRBJ2-1; 7 nucleotides line up with TRBD2. Germline loops: CDR1 SGHTA, CDR2 FQGTGA. The CDR3 is 13 amino acids. J gave up 7 bases and V 6 bases, and 6 bases lay outside the gene matches. The CDR3 coding sequence is TGTGCCAGCAGAGGCGGGGGAACAAATGAGCAGTTCTTC. Its protein product is CASRGGGTNEQFF.